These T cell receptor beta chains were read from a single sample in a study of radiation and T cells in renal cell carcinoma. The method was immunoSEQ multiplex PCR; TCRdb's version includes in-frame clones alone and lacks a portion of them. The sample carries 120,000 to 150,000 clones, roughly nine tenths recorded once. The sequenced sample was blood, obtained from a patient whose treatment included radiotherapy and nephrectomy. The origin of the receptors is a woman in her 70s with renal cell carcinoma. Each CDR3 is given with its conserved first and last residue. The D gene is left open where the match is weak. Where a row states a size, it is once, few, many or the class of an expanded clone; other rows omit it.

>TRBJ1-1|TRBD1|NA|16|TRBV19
CASSIDPGQMNTEAFF
TGTGCCAGTAGTATAGATCCGGGACAGATGAACACTGAAGCTTTCTTT
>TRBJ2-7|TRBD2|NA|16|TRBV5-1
CASRLTSGAPLYEQYF
TGCGCCAGCAGGCTGACTAGCGGGGCCCCCCTCTACGAGCAGTACTTC
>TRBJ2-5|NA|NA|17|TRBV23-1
CASSSPRAGQDEETQYF
TGCGCCAGCAGTTCTCCGAGGGCCGGGCAGGACGAAGAGACCCAGTACTTC
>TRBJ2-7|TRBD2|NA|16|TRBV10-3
CAISESQLAGYYEQYF
TGTGCCATCAGTGAGTCCCAGCTAGCGGGGTATTACGAGCAGTACTTC
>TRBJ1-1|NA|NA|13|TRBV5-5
CASSFSGNTEAFF
TGTGCCAGCAGCTTCTCAGGGAACACTGAAGCTTTCTTT
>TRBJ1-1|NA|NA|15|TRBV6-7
CASSYSRGMNTEAFF
TGTGCCAGCAGTTACTCCAGGGGAATGAACACTGAAGCTTTCTTT
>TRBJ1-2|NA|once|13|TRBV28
CASSIGGGYGYTF
TGTGCCAGCAGTATCGGCGGGGGCTATGGCTACACCTTC
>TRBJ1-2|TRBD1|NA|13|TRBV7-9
CASTSDRDYGYTF
TGTGCCAGCACGTCGGACAGGGACTATGGCTACACCTTC
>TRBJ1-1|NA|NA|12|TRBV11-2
CASSPLGPRAFF
TGTGCCAGCAGCCCACTTGGACCGAGAGCTTTCTTT
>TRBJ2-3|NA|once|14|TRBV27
CASRGRDPGDTQYF
TGTGCCAGCCGGGGGCGGGACCCCGGAGATACGCAGTATTTT
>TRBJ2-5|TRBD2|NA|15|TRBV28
CASSPGLARQETQYF
TGTGCCAGCAGCCCGGGACTAGCGAGACAAGAGACCCAGTACTTC
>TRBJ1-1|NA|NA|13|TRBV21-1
CASGTGGSTEAFF
TGTGCCAGCGGTACAGGGGGCAGCACTGAAGCTTTCTTT
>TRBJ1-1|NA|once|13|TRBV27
CASSLHRNTEAFF
TGTGCCAGCAGTTTACACAGGAACACTGAAGCTTTCTTT
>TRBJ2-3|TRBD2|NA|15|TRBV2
CASSAQLAGIDTQYF
TGTGCCAGCAGTGCCCAACTAGCGGGGATAGATACGCAGTATTTT
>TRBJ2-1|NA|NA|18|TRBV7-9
CASSQPTRPRSSYNEQFF
TGTGCCAGCAGCCAACCAACTAGGCCACGGAGCTCCTACAATGAGCAGTTCTTC
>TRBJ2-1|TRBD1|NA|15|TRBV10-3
CAISDRTGGKNEQFF
TGTGCCATCAGTGATAGGACAGGGGGCAAGAATGAGCAGTTCTTC
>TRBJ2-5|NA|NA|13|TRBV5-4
CASTQQDLEEQYF
TGTGCCAGCACGCAACAGGACCTAGAAGAGCAGTACTTC
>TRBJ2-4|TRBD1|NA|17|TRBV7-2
CASSLARDRGGKNIQYF
TGTGCCAGCAGCTTAGCCAGGGACAGGGGTGGCAAAAACATTCAGTACTTC
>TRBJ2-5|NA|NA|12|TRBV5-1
CASSLAGETQYF
TGCGCCAGCAGCTTGGCCGGGGAGACCCAGTACTTC
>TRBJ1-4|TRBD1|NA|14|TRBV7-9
CASSLLTGGEKLFF
TGTGCCAGCAGCTTGTTAACAGGGGGAGAAAAACTGTTTTTT
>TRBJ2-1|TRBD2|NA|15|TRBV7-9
CASRNSGGTYNEQFF
TGTGCCAGCAGGAATAGCGGGGGAACCTACAATGAGCAGTTCTTC
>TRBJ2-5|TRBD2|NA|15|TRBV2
CASRTGLASFSAQYF
TGTGCCAGCAGGACGGGACTAGCGTCGTTTTCAGCCCAGTACTTC
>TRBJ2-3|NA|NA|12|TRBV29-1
CSVAGGPDTQYF
TGCAGCGTTGCCGGCGGGCCAGATACGCAGTATTTT
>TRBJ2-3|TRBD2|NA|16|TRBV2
CASSEPAGGPTDTQYF
TGTGCCAGCAGTGAACCCGCGGGGGGGCCCACAGATACGCAGTATTTT
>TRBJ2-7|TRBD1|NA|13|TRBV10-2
CASIGQGASEQYF
TGCGCCAGCATTGGACAGGGGGCTAGCGAGCAGTACTTC
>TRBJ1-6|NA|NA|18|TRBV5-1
CASRHTDPSSSYNSPLHF
TGCGCCAGCAGACATACCGATCCCTCTAGCTCCTATAATTCACCCCTCCACTTT
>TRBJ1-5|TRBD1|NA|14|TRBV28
CASQGGVGNQPQHF
TGTGCCTCCCAGGGGGGGGTAGGCAATCAGCCCCAGCATTTT
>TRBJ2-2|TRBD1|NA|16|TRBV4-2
CASSQRGQGGTGELFF
TGTGCCAGCAGCCAGAGGGGACAGGGCGGAACCGGGGAGCTGTTTTTT
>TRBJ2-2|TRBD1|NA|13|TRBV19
CASSRQGTGELFF
TGTGCCAGTAGTAGACAGGGGACCGGGGAGCTGTTTTTT
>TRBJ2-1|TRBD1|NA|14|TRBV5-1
CASSFEGAANEQFF
TGCGCCAGCAGCTTCGAGGGGGCCGCCAATGAGCAGTTCTTC
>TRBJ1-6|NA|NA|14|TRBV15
CATSLTGPNSPLHF
TGTGCCACCAGCCTCACAGGGCCGAATTCACCCCTCCACTTT
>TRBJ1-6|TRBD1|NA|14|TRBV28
CASSRTGSNSPLHF
TGTGCCAGCAGTCGGACAGGAAGTAATTCACCCCTCCACTTT
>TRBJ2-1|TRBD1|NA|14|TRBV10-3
CAISSTGGRNEQFF
TGTGCCATCAGTTCGACAGGGGGCAGGAATGAGCAGTTCTTC
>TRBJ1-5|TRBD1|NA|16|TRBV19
CASSPGYRGSNQPQHF
TGTGCCAGTAGCCCGGGATACAGGGGCAGCAATCAGCCCCAGCATTTT
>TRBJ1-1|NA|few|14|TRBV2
CASRLRTSKAEAFF
TGTGCCAGCAGACTCCGGACGAGTAAGGCTGAAGCTTTCTTT
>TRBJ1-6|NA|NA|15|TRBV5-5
CASSLRDRGNSPLHF
TGTGCCAGCAGCTTGAGGGACCGGGGTAATTCACCCCTCCACTTT
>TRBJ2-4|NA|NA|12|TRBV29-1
CSVQGTKNIQYF
TGCAGCGTACAGGGTACAAAAAACATTCAGTACTTC
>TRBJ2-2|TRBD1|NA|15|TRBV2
CASNPGQGNTGELFF
TGTGCCAGCAACCCGGGACAGGGCAACACCGGGGAGCTGTTTTTT
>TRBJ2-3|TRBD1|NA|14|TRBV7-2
CASSRTGLTDTQYF
TGTGCCAGCAGCCGGACAGGGTTGACAGATACGCAGTATTTT
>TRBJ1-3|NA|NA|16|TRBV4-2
CASSQDLRTAGNTIYF
TGTGCCAGCAGCCAAGATCTGAGGACAGCTGGAAACACCATATATTTT